Presented here are 26 T cell receptor beta chains from one specimen sequenced in a study of blood T cell repertoires in COVID-19. TCRdb's table, derived via immunoSEQ multiplex PCR, lists solely in-frame clones and lacks some. The sample shows 110,000 to 150,000 clones, 88% of them seen only once. Sample: peripheral blood. Receptors were obtained from a woman aged 45 to 65 with acute or convalescent COVID-19.

The gene calls are TRBV11-2 and TRBJ2-2; TRBD1 is a possible D gene (5 bases). Trimming took 8 bases from V and 4 from J, leaving 11 bases between them. Per the germline V gene, CDR1 is SGHAT and CDR2 is FQNNGV. The CDR3 has 13 amino acids. The CDR3 loop reads CASLQGFTGELFF. DNA for the CDR3: TGTGCCAGCCTCCAGGGTTTCACCGGGGAGCTGTTTTTT.

The chain combines TRBV11-2 with TRBJ1-2; D may be TRBD1 (5 bases). Germline-derived CDR1 and CDR2 are SGHAT and FQNNGV. The CDR3 length is 15 residues. CDR3 loop: CAAAPGVGGSYGYTF. The CDR3 bases are TGTGCAGCAGCCCCGGGGGTCGGGGGGAGCTATGGCTACACCTTC. The full variable domain, its missing parts supplied by reference TRBV11-2 and TRBJ1-2, is EAGVAQSPRYKIIEKRQSVAFWCNPISGHATLYWYQQILGQGPKLLIQFQNNGVVDDSQLPKDRFSAERLKGVDSTLKIQPAKLEDSAVYLCAAAPGVGGSYGYTFGSGTRLTVV.

In DNA form, the CDR3 reads TGTGCCAGCTCACTGCTAGAGGATCAGCCCCAGCATTTT. This translates into CASSLLEDQPQHF. This chain joins TRBV18 and TRBJ1-5; no reliable D call. The CDR3 is 13 residues long. Germline-derived CDR1 and CDR2 are KGHSH and LQKENI. Trimming shortened V by 4 bases and J by 5 bases, and 9 bases separated the two germline ends. Together with reference TRBV18 and TRBJ1-5, the CDR3 gives the full variable domain: NAGVMQNPRHLVRRRGQEARLRCSPMKGHSHVYWYRQLPEEGLKFMVYLQKENIIDESGMPKERFSAEFPKEGPSILRIQQVVRGDSAAYFCASSLLEDQPQHFGDGTRLSIL.

V gene TRBV5-4 combines with J gene TRBJ2-1; D is unclear. The V end was cut by 1 base, the J end by 9 bases, with 14 bases between. Germline values: CDR1 SGHNT, CDR2 YYREEE (reference sequence). This CDR3 has 14 residues. CDR3 region: CASSLIVSRGEQFF. CDR3 nucleotides: TGTGCCAGCAGCTTGATTGTGTCTAGAGGTGAGCAGTTCTTC.

This sequence joins TRBV10-1 and TRBJ1-5; D possibly corresponds to TRBD1 (6 bases). CDR1 WNHNN and CDR2 SYGVQD come from the germline V gene (reference sequence). V was shortened by 6 bases and J by 6 bases, with 27 bases between the two germline ends. This CDR3 comprises 18 residues. The chain's CDR3 is CASRDTVGTPTKRQPQHF. CDR3 DNA: TGCGCCAGCAGAGATACGGTGGGGACACCAACTAAACGTCAGCCCCAGCATTTT.

The sample holds one count of this clone. The chain couples TRBV10-3 to TRBJ1-6; possibly TRBD1 for D (6 bases). The CDR3 runs 13 residues. The V gene's germline CDR1 is ENHRY and CDR2 SYGVKD. V was shortened by 8 bases and J by 7 bases, with 12 bases between the two germline ends. The CDR3 region has the DNA TGTGCCATCCAGGAAACAGGGAATTCACCCCTCCACTTT. It yields the protein CAIQETGNSPLHF.

The chain employs TRBV5-1 and TRBJ1-1; TRBD1 is a possible D gene (5 bases). This CDR3 is 17 amino acids long. Germline V CDR1 and CDR2: SGHRS, YFSETQ. Between the trimmed V and J ends, which lost 0 bases and 0 bases, there was a span of 15 bases. The CDR3 is CASSLGQLRVLNTEAFF. The CDR3 region has the DNA TGCGCCAGCAGCTTGGGACAGCTTCGGGTTTTGAACACTGAAGCTTTCTTT.

This clone was seen once. The chain is built from TRBV19 and TRBJ2-3, with a possible D match to TRBD1 (5 bases). Germline V gene data show CDR1 as LNHDA and CDR2 as SQIVND (reference sequence). Trimming took off 8 bases at V and 1 base at J, with 13 bases between the two ends. This CDR3 has 14 amino acids. The CDR3 DNA reads TGTGCCAGTCGCCCGACAGACGGCACAGATACGCAGTATTTT. Translating it yields CASRPTDGTDTQYF. Complete variable domain (other parts from reference TRBV19 and TRBJ2-3): DGGITQSPKYLFRKEGQNVTLSCEQNLNHDAMYWYRQDPGQGLRLIYYSQIVNDFQKGDIAEGYSVSREKKESFPLTVTSAQKNPTAFYLCASRPTDGTDTQYFGPGTRLTVL.

V and J are TRBV7-2 and TRBJ1-2, with D hard to call. There are 15 residues in the CDR3. Germline V lookup: CDR1 SGHTA, CDR2 FQGNSA. Trimming shortened V by 1 base and J by 8 bases, and 17 bases separated the two germline ends. The CDR3 nucleotides read TGTGCCAGCAGCTTAGTTTCGGTCGCCTCCGAGGGCTACACCTTC. Translation: CASSLVSVASEGYTF.

The V gene is TRBV28, the J gene TRBJ2-5; TRBD1 matches 12 bases. The CDR3 extends over 14 amino acids. J lost 5 bases, V lost 6 bases, and 4 bases had no gene match. CDR1 and CDR2 (germline): MDHEN, SYDVKM. In nucleotides, the CDR3 is TGTGCCAGCAGGGGACAGGGGGCTGGGGAGACCCAGTACTTC. This gives the protein CASRGQGAGETQYF.

J is TRBJ1-2 and V is TRBV28; no definite D call. The CDR3 is 12 residues long. V lost 3 bases to trimming and J lost 7 bases, with 9 bases between them. The V gene's germline CDR1 is MDHEN and CDR2 SYDVKM. The CDR3 DNA follows: TGTGCCAGCAGTTTTTTTCCCGGTGGCTACACCTTC. It translates to CASSFFPGGYTF.

The chain links TRBV2 to TRBJ1-1; TRBD1 might be the D (6 bases). Trimming took off 2 bases at V and 3 bases at J, with 7 bases between the two ends. CDR1 SNHLY and CDR2 FYNNEI come from the germline V gene. There are 13 residues in the CDR3. CDR3 protein: CASSENRDTEAFF. In DNA, the CDR3 is TGTGCCAGCAGTGAAAACAGGGACACTGAAGCTTTCTTT.

This clone was found a few times. Other DNA sequences within the sample encode an identical CDR3. The chain recombines TRBV12-3 or TRBV12-4 with TRBJ1-1, with TRBD1 matching 9 bases. V shed 3 bases and J 4 bases; nucleotides not matched to a gene: 0. This CDR3 spans 13 amino acids. CDR3 in DNA: TGTGCCAGCAGTTTGGACAGGGGCACTGAAGCTTTCTTT. This gives the protein CASSLDRGTEAFF.

The chain has TRBV5-1 and TRBJ1-1, with 9 bases lining up with TRBD1. With 0 bases clipped from V and 2 bases from J, the junction kept 5 bases outside the gene matches. The germline CDR1 and CDR2 sequences are SGHRS and YFSETQ. CDR3 length: 16 amino acids. For the CDR3, the DNA is TGCGCCAGCAGCTTGGCACAGGGGGCGGGCAACACTGAAGCTTTCTTT. It codes for CASSLAQGAGNTEAFF.

The rearrangement joins TRBV6-5 to TRBJ1-3; D unclear. The V end was cut by 6 bases, the J end by 4 bases, with 16 bases between. CDR3 length: 15 residues. CDR1 is MNHEY and CDR2 is SVGAGI in the germline V gene. This CDR3 is CASRSRPEAGNTIYF. CDR3 coding DNA: TGTGCCAGCAGATCTAGACCCGAGGCGGGAAACACCATATATTTT.

The rearrangement joins TRBV29-1 to TRBJ2-2; 8 bases are a match to TRBD1. CDR1 and CDR2 from the germline V gene are SQVTM and ANQGSEA. The CDR3 has 14 amino acids. The V segment lost 6 bases and the J segment 1 base; nucleotides outside the gene matches: 4. CDR3 protein: CSVRTGWNTGELFF. DNA for the CDR3: TGCAGCGTCCGGACAGGGTGGAACACCGGGGAGCTGTTTTTT.

The chain couples TRBV2 to TRBJ2-3; TRBD2 matches at 7 bases. The CDR3 extends over 15 amino acids. The trim removed 2 bases at V and 0 bases at J, leaving 2 bases unmatched. The germline gives CDR1 SNHLY, CDR2 FYNNEI. CDR3 nucleotides: TGTGCCAGCAGTGAAAGGCGGGGGAGCACAGATACGCAGTATTTT. It translates to CASSERRGSTDTQYF.

V and J are TRBV10-3 and TRBJ1-5; TRBD1 agrees at 7 bases. The CDR3 is 16 residues long. V dropped 0 bases and J dropped 7; count of bases not matched to a gene: 9. Germline CDR1 is ENHRY and CDR2 is SYGVKD. CDR3: CAISESGIQGEQPQHF. The CDR3 region has the DNA TGTGCCATCAGTGAGTCGGGTATTCAGGGGGAACAGCCCCAGCATTTT.

The J gene is TRBJ2-5, the V gene TRBV5-4; 9 positions match TRBD2. Germline V gives CDR1 SGHNT, CDR2 YYREEE (reference sequence). The junction had 4 bases not matched to a gene; V was cut back by 2 bases and J by 2 bases. This CDR3 is built from 15 residues. DNA for the CDR3: TGTGCCAGCAGCTTACATAGCGGGGGACAAGAGACCCAGTACTTC. It codes for CASSLHSGGQETQYF.

The rearrangement links TRBV7-9 to TRBJ1-2, with D possibly being TRBD1 (5 bases). Germline CDR1 and CDR2: SEHNR and FQNEAQ (reference sequence). The V gene lost 1 base and the J gene lost 2 bases, with 8 bases spanning the gap. The CDR3 is made up of 14 amino acids. The CDR3 region has the DNA TGTGCCAGCAGCTTAGAAACAGGAAACTATGGCTACACCTTC. It yields the protein CASSLETGNYGYTF.

This rearrangement joins TRBV2 to TRBJ2-7; 8 nucleotides align to TRBD1. With 4 bases clipped from V and 5 bases from J, the junction kept 7 bases outside the gene matches. Germline V gene sequence: CDR1 SNHLY, CDR2 FYNNEI. The CDR3 covers 14 residues. CDR3 nucleotides: TGTGCCAGCAGTGGGGGCAGGGGGCTGGACGAGCAGTACTTC. Protein: CASSGGRGLDEQYF.

V usage is TRBV7-3 and J usage is TRBJ2-7; 9 bases line up with TRBD1. Germline assignment: CDR1 SGHTA and CDR2 FQGTGA. The CDR3 loop spans 14 amino acids. The ends lost 4 bases at V and 7 bases at J; junction bases unmatched: 8. CDR3 residues: CASSSGTGNKEQYF. CDR3 nucleotide sequence: TGTGCCAGCAGCTCTGGGACAGGGAATAAGGAGCAGTACTTC.

J is TRBJ1-5 and V is TRBV28; tentatively, D is TRBD1 (5 bases). V was shortened by 5 bases and J by 0 bases, with 11 bases between the two germline ends. The germline V gene encodes CDR1 MDHEN and CDR2 SYDVKM. The CDR3 consists of 15 residues. CDR3 sequence reads: CASSLTTASNQPQHF. In DNA, the CDR3 is TGTGCCAGCAGTCTCACGACAGCTAGCAATCAGCCCCAGCATTTT.

V and J are TRBV5-1 and TRBJ2-1; 7 nucleotides agree with TRBD1. CDR3 length: 15 amino acids. V gave up 4 bases and J gave up 2 bases; unmatched junction bases: 6. Germline CDR1 and CDR2: SGHRS and YFSETQ. Here the CDR3 DNA reads TGCGCCAGCAGCGGGGGACAGTTCGCCTACAATGAGCAGTTCTTC. This gives the protein CASSGGQFAYNEQFF.

The rearrangement joins TRBV3-1 (or the pseudogene TRBV3-2) to TRBJ2-1; perhaps TRBD2 as D (5 bases). CDR1 and CDR2 (germline): LGHDT, YNNKEL (reference sequence). The CDR3 is 15 amino acids. Trimming left V 3 bases short and J 2 bases short, with 11 bases between. CDR3 amino acids: CASSHTTGAYNEQFF. The CDR3 region has the DNA TGTGCCAGCAGCCATACCACCGGGGCCTACAATGAGCAGTTCTTC.

V is TRBV6-1 and J is TRBJ2-1; D is possibly TRBD2 (5 bases). CDR1 is MNHNS and CDR2 is SASEGT in the germline V gene. The CDR3 has 15 residues. Trimming shortened V by 2 bases and J by 5 bases, and 13 bases separated the two germline ends. CDR3 sequence (DNA): TGTGCCAGCAGTGAACGGCCTAGCCCCGACAATGAGCAGTTCTTC. It codes for CASSERPSPDNEQFF.